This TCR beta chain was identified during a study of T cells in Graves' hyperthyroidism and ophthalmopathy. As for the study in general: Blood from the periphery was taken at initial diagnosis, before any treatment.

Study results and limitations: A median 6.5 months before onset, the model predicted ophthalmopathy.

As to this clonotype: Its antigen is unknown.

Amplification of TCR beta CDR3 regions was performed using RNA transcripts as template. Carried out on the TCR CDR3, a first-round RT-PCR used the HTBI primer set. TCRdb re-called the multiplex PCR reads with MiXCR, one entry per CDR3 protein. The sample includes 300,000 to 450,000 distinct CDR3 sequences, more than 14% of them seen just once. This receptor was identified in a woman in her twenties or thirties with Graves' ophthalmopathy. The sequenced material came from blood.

The CDR3 spells CASGPQGTPNYGYTF. The CDR3 DNA follows: TGTGCCAGTGGCCCTCAAGGCACCCCCAACTATGGCTACACCTTC. This chain joins TRBV19 and TRBJ1-2; D not resolved. V was clipped by 8 bases and J by 2 bases, with 18 bases between them. CDR1 and CDR2 (germline): LNHDA, SQIVND (reference sequence). The CDR3 is 15 amino acids.